The entry that follows covers one T cell receptor (beta chain) sequence. What it binds is not known. The record originates from a study of shared clonotypes between healthy human individuals. Study-wide results and caveats: It was the few donors that limited the genetic and exposure-history diversity represented. Clonotypes not shared had lower generation probabilities than those common to all four donors.

This CDR3 has 15 residues. V dropped 0 bases and J dropped 5 bases, with 12 bases sitting between them. Looked up from germline, CDR1 is SGHDT and CDR2 is YYEEEE. Each replicate PCR on the sorted subsets used 200 to 250 ng DNA (around 31,000 T cell genomes). Generated by immunoSEQ multiplex PCR, the TCRdb table keeps only in-frame clones and is missing some. Among 300,000 to 400,000 clones, over 75% were seen once, and the ten largest hold roughly 15%. The source material was memory CD8+ T cells sorted from blood. As to subset: CD45RO+ cells pooled with CCR7-negative TemRA cells. The chain combines TRBV5-6 with TRBJ1-5, with D possibly matching TRBD1 (6 bases). This clonotype originated in a young man in good health. CDR3 bases: TGTGCCAGCAGCTTGGGAGGGGGGCTTGATCAGCCCCAGCATTTT. This sequence encodes CASSLGGGLDQPQHF.